Following are 7 T cell receptor beta chains from one sample sequenced in a study. TCRdb redid the calling of the 5' RACE reads with MiXCR, one entry per CDR3 protein. The sample consists of some 8,000 distinct CDR3 sequences, approximately 52% of them appearing once. The sequenced material came from memory CD4+ T cells sorted from a lymph node. Stated subset: memory CD4+ T cells, CD4+CD45RO+CD25-. The receptor set was obtained from a female donor with breast cancer.

This clonotype was picked up a small number of times. This rearrangement joins TRBV9 to TRBJ1-3; D unclear. Germline lookup yields CDR1 SGDLS and CDR2 YYNGEE. This CDR3 spans 16 amino acids. The germline V and J ends were trimmed by 0 bases and 4 bases, with 14 bases remaining between them. CDR3 coding DNA: TGTGCCAGCAGCGTAGCCCCGAACATGGGCGGAAACACCATATATTTT. The encoded protein is CASSVAPNMGGNTIYF.

The chain couples TRBV10-3 to TRBJ2-7; D unclear. V lost 3 bases and J 3 bases, leaving 24 bases between the germline ends. The CDR3 is 18 amino acids. The germline V gene has CDR1 ENHRY and CDR2 SYGVKD. CDR3 loop: CAISEPILSASPNYEQYF. CDR3 DNA: TGTGCCATCAGTGAACCAATACTATCGGCTAGTCCTAACTACGAGCAGTACTTC.

The V gene is TRBV6-6, the J gene TRBJ2-5; D remains unclear. This CDR3 is built from 11 residues. Germline lookup yields CDR1 MNHNY and CDR2 SVGAGI (reference sequence). Trimming removed 5 bases at V and 5 bases at J, with 6 bases between. The CDR3 coding sequence is TGTGCCAGCAGTGAGGCCGAGACCCAGTACTTC. It is translated as CASSEAETQYF.

The chain couples TRBV27 to TRBJ1-5, with 10 bases aligning to TRBD1. V was clipped by 6 bases and J by 7 bases; unmatched bases: 6. CDR3 length: 14 residues. Germline lookup yields CDR1 MNHEY and CDR2 SMNVEV (reference sequence). The CDR3 is CASSPDRGQQPQHF. The CDR3 coding sequence is TGTGCCAGCAGCCCCGACAGGGGGCAACAGCCCCAGCATTTT.

The V and J genes are TRBV7-2 and TRBJ2-7, with D perhaps TRBD2 (6 bases). Germline V gene sequence: CDR1 SGHTA, CDR2 FQGNSA. The CDR3 extends over 13 amino acids. Deletions cut 8 bases from V and 4 bases from J, with 15 bases between. The CDR3 here is CASAPGLAYEQYF. CDR3 DNA sequence: TGTGCCAGCGCCCCGGGGCTAGCGTACGAGCAGTACTTC.

The chain joins TRBV6-5 to TRBJ1-1, with 7 positions matching TRBD1. Germline V gene data show CDR1 as MNHEY and CDR2 as SVGAGI. The CDR3 runs 16 residues. V lost 0 bases and J lost 3; bases outside the gene matches: 7. CDR3 nucleotide sequence: TGTGCCAGCAGTTACTCGAGTGAGGGGGCCCACACTGAAGCTTTCTTT. Its translation: CASSYSSEGAHTEAFF.

This clonotype was counted a few times. The genes are TRBV7-6 and TRBJ1-5; TRBD1 matches at 9 bases. The CDR3 runs to 16 residues. Germline assignment: CDR1 SGHVS and CDR2 FNYEAQ. V lost 5 bases, J lost 1 base, and 6 bases stayed unmatched. The CDR3 coding sequence is TGTGCCAGCAGCGCCAGGACAGGGGAGAGCAATCAGCCCCAGCATTTT. This codes for CASSARTGESNQPQHF.